This T cell receptor beta chain was captured by sequencing in a study of shared clonotypes between healthy human individuals. Each subset's genomic DNA was shared equally among a number of immunoSEQ plates. Generated by immunoSEQ multiplex PCR, the TCRdb table keeps only in-frame clones and is missing some. The sample yields 700,000 or so clones, roughly 78% seen once. J lost 4 bases, V lost 4 bases, and 3 bases had no gene match. CDR1 and CDR2 (germline): SNHLY, FYNNEI. The CDR3 is 13 residues long. The chain joins TRBV2 to TRBJ2-5; 7 bases agree with TRBD2. The receptor was derived from a woman younger than 45 in good health. Sequencing was carried out using memory CD4+ T cells sorted from blood. Subset specified: CD45RA-negative fraction. The DNA of the CDR3 is TGTGCCAGCAGTGGCGGGAGAGGAGAGACCCAGTACTTC. This translates into CASSGGRGETQYF.